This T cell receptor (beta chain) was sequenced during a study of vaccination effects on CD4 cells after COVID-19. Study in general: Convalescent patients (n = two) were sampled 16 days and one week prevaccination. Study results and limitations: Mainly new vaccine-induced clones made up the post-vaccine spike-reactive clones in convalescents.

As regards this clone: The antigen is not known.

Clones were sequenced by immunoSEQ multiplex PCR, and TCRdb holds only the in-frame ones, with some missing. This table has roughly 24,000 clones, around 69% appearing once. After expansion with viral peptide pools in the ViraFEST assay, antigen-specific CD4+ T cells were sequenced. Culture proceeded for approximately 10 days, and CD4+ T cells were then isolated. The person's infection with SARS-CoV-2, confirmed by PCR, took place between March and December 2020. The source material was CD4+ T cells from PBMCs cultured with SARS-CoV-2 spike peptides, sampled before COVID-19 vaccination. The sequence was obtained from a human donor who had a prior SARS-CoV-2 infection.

CDR3: CASTGDRVNTEAFF. The DNA of the CDR3 is TGTGCCAGTACGGGAGACAGGGTGAACACTGAAGCTTTCTTT. The chain recombines TRBV19 with TRBJ1-1; 7 nucleotides align to TRBD1. Germline V lookup: CDR1 LNHDA, CDR2 SQIVND (reference sequence). Losses at the gene ends were 7 bases for V and 0 bases for J; bases not matched to a gene: 5. The CDR3 is 14 residues long.